This T cell receptor beta chain comes out of a study of blood T cell repertoires in COVID-19. Sequenced by immunoSEQ multiplex PCR; TCRdb stores in-frame clones only, minus some. This table holds 200,000 to 250,000 clones, 87% found once. This CDR3 comprises 15 residues. V lost 7 bases and J lost 5, with 18 bases in between. Germline V gives CDR1 MNHEY, CDR2 SVGAGI. The chain employs TRBV6-5 and TRBJ1-5; D might be TRBD1 (5 bases). Sequencing was done on a sample of PBMCs or T cells enriched from blood (not recorded which). The clonotype was recovered from a woman aged 25 to 39 with acute COVID-19. The DNA for the CDR3 is TGTGCCAGCACCGGACAAGGGGTATTGCATCAGCCCCAGCATTTT. Amino acid sequence: CASTGQGVLHQPQHF.